Included here is one T cell receptor beta chain sequence, with context. It lacks a known antigen. No base quality values were provided; no much bigger clone lies one nucleotide off. This specimen comes from a study of immune evolution from preneoplasia to lung adenocarcinoma (dated by TCRdb to the early 2020s). For the study in its entirety: HLA loss of heterozygosity was seen in 7%, 15% and 33% of AIS, MIA and ADC lesions, and in no AAH lesions. Class I HLA alleles were inferred from exome data with POLYSOLVER, and allele-specific HLA loss was detected with LOHHLA. Resected precursor lesions (AAH, AIS, MIA) and invasive adenocarcinomas were compared with paired morphologically normal lung tissue. Immune contexture across lung adenocarcinoma precursors and invasive adenocarcinoma was profiled using immune gene expression, TCR sequencing and multiplex immunofluorescence. Sample size was determined by specimen availability and not by a prior power calculation. TCR sequencing data were obtained from about 50 patients. According to the study, 90 to 130 samples went through TCR sequencing. The immune data were combined with whole exome sequencing and methylation data from the same cohort of nodules. A total of around 58 patients with pulmonary nodules who underwent surgical resection were included in the overall cohort. Study-wide findings and limitations: The findings reflected association rather than direct causation, and larger cohorts with long-term follow-up and longitudinal biopsies were considered necessary. All patients were from Japan and China, so applicability to Western populations was uncertain. Normal lung had the highest top T cell clone frequencies, which appeared to decline progressively from AAH through AIS, MIA and invasive adenocarcinoma. KRAS-mutant nodules showed the highest T cell clonality compared with EGFR-mutant or double wild-type lesions. Normal lung showed the highest clonality, whereas later-stage lesions appeared to have higher T cell density and diversity but lower clonality.

The CDR3 measures 13 amino acids from cysteine to phenylalanine. Only the CDR3 region is kept as DNA, spanning 39 bases read in frame from base 1. V is shortened by 0 bases, J by 6 bases, and the region joining them spans 6 bases. In the germline V gene, CDR1 corresponds to SGHTA and CDR2 to FQGTGA. Between 2014 and 2017, the patients underwent resection in either Japan or China. The histologic diagnosis of each case was independently confirmed on H&E slides by two lung cancer pathologists. To enrich premalignant or tumor cells for nucleic acid extraction, macro-dissection was performed after pathologic assessment. The AllPrep DNA/RNA FFPE Kit was used to isolate DNA from FFPE tissue. The immunoSEQ hsTCRbeta Kit was used to sequence TCR beta CDR3 regions from DNA. On the authors' methods: The ImmunoSEQ Analyzer was used to analyse the TCR sequencing data. T cell clonality was calculated on productive rearrangements as 1 minus Pielou's evenness. The inverse Simpson index, applied to productive templates, was used to measure T cell diversity. T cell density was defined as TCR beta template counts normalized to usable DNA, with usable DNA estimated by amplification and sequencing of housekeeping genes. Two-sided Kruskal-Wallis tests were used to compare TCR metrics across histologic stages. TCRdb provides this immuneACCESS table in a form limited to in-frame rearrangements. Some clones are lacking; in checked studies, under half of them reflect an unresolved V gene, and why the rest are absent is not known. V, J and clone size are taken as reported in that table, and D and trimming were inferred from the DNA itself. In this sample the table shows around 11,000 clones, 82% of which occur a single time. 1.7% of the sample rests with the top ten.

The chain links TRBV7-3 with TRBJ2-1; the D gene remains uncertain. The origin of this receptor is a person between 65 and 79 years old with lung adenocarcinoma. Specimen: FFPE minimally invasive lung adenocarcinoma tissue. In the paper's terms, the cell subset or site label means: micro-invasive lung adenocarcinoma (MIA). CDR3 sequence: CASSLTRSNEQFF. The bases read TGTGCCAGCAGCTTAACGCGCAGCAATGAGCAGTTCTTC. Beyond the CDR3, the reference TRBV7-3 and TRBJ2-1 genes provide the residues; the full variable domain reads: GAGVSQTPSNKVTEKGKYVELRCDPISGHTALYWYRQSLGQGPEFLIYFQGTGAADDSGLPNDRFFAVRPEGSVSTLKIQRTERGDSAVYLCASSLTRSNEQFFGPGTRLTVL.